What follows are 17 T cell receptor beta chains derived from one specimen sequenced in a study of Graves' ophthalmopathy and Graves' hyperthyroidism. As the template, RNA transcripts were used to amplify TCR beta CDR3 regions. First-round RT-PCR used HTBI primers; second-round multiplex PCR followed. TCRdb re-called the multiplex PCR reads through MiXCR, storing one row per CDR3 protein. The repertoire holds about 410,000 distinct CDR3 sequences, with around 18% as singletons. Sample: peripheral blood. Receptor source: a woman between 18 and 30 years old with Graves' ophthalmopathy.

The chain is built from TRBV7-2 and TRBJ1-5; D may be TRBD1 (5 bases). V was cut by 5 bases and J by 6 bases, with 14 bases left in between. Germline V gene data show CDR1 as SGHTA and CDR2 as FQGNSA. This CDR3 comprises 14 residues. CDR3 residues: CASSPRPTGQPQHF. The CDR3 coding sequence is TGTGCCAGCAGCCCTCGGCCCACAGGTCAGCCCCAGCATTTT.

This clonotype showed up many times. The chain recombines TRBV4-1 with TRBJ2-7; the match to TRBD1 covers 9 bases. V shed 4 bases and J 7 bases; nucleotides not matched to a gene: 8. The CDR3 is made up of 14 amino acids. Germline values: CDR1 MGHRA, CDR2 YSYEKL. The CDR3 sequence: CASSLDRGLREQYF. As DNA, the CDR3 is TGCGCCAGCAGCCTGGACAGGGGCTTGAGGGAGCAGTACTTC.

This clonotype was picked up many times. The CDR3 region is CASRRGQGKETQYF. The CDR3 nucleotides are TGTGCCAGCCGGAGGGGACAGGGGAAAGAGACCCAGTACTTC. This rearrangement joins TRBV6-5 to TRBJ2-5, with TRBD1 identical over 10 bases. The germline CDR1 and CDR2 sequences are MNHEY and SVGAGI. This CDR3 has 14 residues. The ends lost 8 bases at V and 3 bases at J; junction bases unmatched: 6.

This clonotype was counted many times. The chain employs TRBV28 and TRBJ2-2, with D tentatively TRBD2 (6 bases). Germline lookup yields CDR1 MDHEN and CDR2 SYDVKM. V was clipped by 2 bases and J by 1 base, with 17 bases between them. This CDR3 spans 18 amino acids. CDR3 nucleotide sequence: TGTGCCAGCAGTTTAAGTCTAGCGCAATGGGAGAACACCGGGGAGCTGTTTTTT. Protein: CASSLSLAQWENTGELFF.

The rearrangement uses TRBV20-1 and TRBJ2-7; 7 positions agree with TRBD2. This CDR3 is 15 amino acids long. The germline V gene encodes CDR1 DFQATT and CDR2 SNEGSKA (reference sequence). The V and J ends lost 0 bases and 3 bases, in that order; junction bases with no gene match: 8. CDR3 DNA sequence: TGCAGTGCTAGAGATCGGGGCGGGAGTATCTACGAGCAGTACTTC. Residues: CSARDRGGSIYEQYF.

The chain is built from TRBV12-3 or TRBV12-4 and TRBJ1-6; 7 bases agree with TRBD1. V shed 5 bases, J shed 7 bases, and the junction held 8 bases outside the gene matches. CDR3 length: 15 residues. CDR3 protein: CASSLRQGRNSPLHF. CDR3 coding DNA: TGTGCCAGCAGTCTACGACAGGGCCGAAATTCACCCCTCCACTTT.

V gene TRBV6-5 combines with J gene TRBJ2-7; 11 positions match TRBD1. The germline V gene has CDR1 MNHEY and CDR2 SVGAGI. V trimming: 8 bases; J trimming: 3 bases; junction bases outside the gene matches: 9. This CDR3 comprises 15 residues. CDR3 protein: CASGSTGTGGYEQYF. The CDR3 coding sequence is TGTGCCAGCGGTTCGACCGGGACAGGGGGCTACGAGCAGTACTTC.

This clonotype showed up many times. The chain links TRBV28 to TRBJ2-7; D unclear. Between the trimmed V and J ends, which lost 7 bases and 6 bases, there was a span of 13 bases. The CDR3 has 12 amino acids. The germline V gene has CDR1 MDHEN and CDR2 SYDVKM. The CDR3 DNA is TGTGCCAGCACCTTCACTACGGGCGAGCAGTACTTC. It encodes CASTFTTGEQYF.

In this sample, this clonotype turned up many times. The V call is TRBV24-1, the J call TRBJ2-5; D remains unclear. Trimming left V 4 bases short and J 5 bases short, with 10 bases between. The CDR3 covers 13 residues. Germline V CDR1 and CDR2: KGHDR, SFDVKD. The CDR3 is CATSDSSRETQYF. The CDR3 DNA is TGTGCCACCAGTGACTCCTCGAGGGAGACCCAGTACTTC.

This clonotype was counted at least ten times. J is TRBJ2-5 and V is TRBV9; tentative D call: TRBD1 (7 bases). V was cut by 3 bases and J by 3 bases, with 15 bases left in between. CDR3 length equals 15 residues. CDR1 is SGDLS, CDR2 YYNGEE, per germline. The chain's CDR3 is CASSGAGTAEETQYF. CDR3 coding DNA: TGTGCCAGCAGCGGTGCGGGGACAGCGGAAGAGACCCAGTACTTC.

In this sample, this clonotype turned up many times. The CDR3 coding sequence is TGTGCCAGCAGCCCTCGGACAGCGGGGGGGTTCACTGAAGCTTTCTTT. Amino acids: CASSPRTAGGFTEAFF. The chain links TRBV6-1 to TRBJ1-1, with D tentatively TRBD1 (6 bases). The CDR3 covers 16 residues. The germline gives CDR1 MNHNS, CDR2 SASEGT. V was cut by 6 bases and J by 4 bases, with 21 bases left in between.

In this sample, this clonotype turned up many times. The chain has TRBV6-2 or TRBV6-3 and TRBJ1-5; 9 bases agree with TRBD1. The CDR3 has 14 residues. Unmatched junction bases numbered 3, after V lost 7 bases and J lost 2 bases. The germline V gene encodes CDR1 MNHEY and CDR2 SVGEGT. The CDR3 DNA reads TGTGCCAGCAACAGGGGGCAAGGCAATCAGCCCCAGCATTTT. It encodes CASNRGQGNQPQHF.

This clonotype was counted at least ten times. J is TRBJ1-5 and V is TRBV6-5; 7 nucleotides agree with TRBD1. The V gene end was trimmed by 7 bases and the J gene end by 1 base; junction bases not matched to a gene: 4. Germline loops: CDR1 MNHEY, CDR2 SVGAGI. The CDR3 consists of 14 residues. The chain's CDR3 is CASNPTGSNQPQHF. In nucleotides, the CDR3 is TGTGCCAGCAATCCGACAGGGAGCAATCAGCCCCAGCATTTT.

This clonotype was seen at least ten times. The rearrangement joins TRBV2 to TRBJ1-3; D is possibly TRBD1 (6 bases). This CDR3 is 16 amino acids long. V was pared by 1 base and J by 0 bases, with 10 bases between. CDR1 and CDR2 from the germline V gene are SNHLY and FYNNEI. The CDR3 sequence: CASSEGTGSSGNTIYF. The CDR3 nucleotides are TGTGCCAGCAGTGAAGGCACAGGGAGCTCTGGAAACACCATATATTTT.

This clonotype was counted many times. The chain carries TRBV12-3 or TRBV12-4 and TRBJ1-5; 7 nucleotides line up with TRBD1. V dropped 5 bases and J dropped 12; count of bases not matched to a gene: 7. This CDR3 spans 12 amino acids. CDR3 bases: TGTGCCAGCAGTCCTTCGGACAGGTTCCAGCATTTT. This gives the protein CASSPSDRFQHF.

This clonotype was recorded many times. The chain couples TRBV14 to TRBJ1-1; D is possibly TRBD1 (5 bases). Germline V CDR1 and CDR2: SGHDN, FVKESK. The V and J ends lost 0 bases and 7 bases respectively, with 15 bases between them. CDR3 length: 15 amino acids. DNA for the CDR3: TGTGCCAGCAGCCAAGATAACGCAGGGCTCGGTGAAGCTTTCTTT. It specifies CASSQDNAGLGEAFF. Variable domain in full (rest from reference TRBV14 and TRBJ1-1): EAGVTQFPSHSVIEKGQTVTLRCDPISGHDNLYWYRRVMGKEIKFLLHFVKESKQDESGMPNNRFLAERTGGTYSTLKVQPAELEDSGVYFCASSQDNAGLGEAFFGQGTRLTVV.

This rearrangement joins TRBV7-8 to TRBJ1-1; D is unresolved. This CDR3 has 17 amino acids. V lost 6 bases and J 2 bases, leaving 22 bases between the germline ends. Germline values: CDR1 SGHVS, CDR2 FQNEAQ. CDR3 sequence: CASSPNDLLGSNTEAFF. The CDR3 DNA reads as TGTGCCAGCAGTCCTAACGATTTACTAGGGAGCAACACTGAAGCTTTCTTT.